The following is a T cell receptor (beta chain) sequence with its context. Its antigen is not identified. Germline CDR1 reads MNHNS; CDR2 reads SASEGT. With 4 bases clipped from V and 0 bases from J, the junction kept 2 bases outside the gene matches. The length of the CDR3 is 15 residues. The table came from immunoSEQ multiplex PCR; TCRdb's copy has only in-frame clones and leaves some out. The sample consists of 40,000 to 45,000 clones, roughly 80% of them appearing once. People whose metastatic non-small-cell lung cancer was chemo-refractory got focal radiation along with CTLA-4 blockade by ipilimumab. The sample originates from a study of radiotherapy plus CTLA-4 blockade in lung cancer. Study information: Among all patients, 18% showed objective responses, while approximately 30% had disease control. Study-wide points: Tumor-derived TCR clones expanded in blood after radiotherapy plus ipilimumab. Early blood T cell clone dynamics, with interferon-beta, were reported to best predict response.

This clonotype originated in a human donor with non-small cell lung cancer whose response to radiotherapy plus ipilimumab could not be evaluated. The sequences come from peripheral blood, collected from a patient treated with radiotherapy plus ipilimumab. V is TRBV6-1 and J is TRBJ2-3; TRBD2 agrees at 9 bases. CDR3 DNA sequence: TGTGCCAGCAGTGCCCTAGCGGGAAGCACAGATACGCAGTATTTT. Protein product: CASSALAGSTDTQYF.